What follows is one T cell receptor (beta chain) and its context. This record belongs to a study of blood T cell repertoires in COVID-19. Study-level information: T cells, B-cell-depleted T cells, or PBMCs supplied cDNA or gDNA.

Unmatched junction bases numbered 4, after V lost 5 bases and J lost 0 bases. Germline lookup yields CDR1 KGHDR and CDR2 SFDVKD. The CDR3 is 15 amino acids. The protocol was immunoSEQ multiplex PCR, while the TCRdb copy is restricted to in-frame clones and leaves out a portion. The table has approximately 210,000 clones, roughly 84% seen once. This receptor was obtained from a man aged 25 to 45 in a cohort exposed to, infected with or recovered from COVID-19 (not recorded which). Sequencing was carried out using PBMCs or T cells enriched from blood (not recorded which). This chain uses TRBV24-1 with TRBJ2-7, with 9 bases lining up with TRBD1. CDR3 sequence reads: CATSAPGQGSYEQYF. The CDR3, as DNA: TGTGCCACCAGTGCACCGGGACAGGGCTCCTACGAGCAGTACTTC.